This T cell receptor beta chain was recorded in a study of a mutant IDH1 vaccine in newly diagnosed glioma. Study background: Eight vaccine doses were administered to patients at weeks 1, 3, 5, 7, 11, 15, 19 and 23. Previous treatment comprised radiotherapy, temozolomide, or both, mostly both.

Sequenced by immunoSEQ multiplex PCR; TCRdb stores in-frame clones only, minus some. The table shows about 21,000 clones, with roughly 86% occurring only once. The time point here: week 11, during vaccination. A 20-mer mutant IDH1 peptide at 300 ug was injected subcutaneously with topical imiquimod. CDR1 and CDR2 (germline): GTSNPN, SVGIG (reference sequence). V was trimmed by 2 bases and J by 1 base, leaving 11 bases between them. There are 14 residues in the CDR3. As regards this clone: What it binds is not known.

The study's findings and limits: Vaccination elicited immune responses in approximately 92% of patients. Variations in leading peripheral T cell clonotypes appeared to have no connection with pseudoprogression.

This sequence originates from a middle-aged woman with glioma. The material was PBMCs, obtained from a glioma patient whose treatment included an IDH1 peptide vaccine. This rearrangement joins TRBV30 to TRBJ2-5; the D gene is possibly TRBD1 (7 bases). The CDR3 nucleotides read TGTGCCTGGAGTCAGGGGGACTTCCAAGAGACCCAGTACTTC. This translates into CAWSQGDFQETQYF. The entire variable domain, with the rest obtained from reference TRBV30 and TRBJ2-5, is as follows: SQTIHQWPATLVQPVGSPLSLECTVEGTSNPNLYWYRQAAGRGLQLLFYSVGIGQISSEVPQNLSASRPQDRQFILSSKKLLLSDSGFYLCAWSQGDFQETQYFGPGTRLLVL.